Included here is one TCR beta chain sequence, with context. TCRdb recomputed calls from the reads with MiXCR, one row per CDR3 protein. The sample lists approximately 400,000 distinct CDR3 sequences, around 32% occurring once. This sample stems from a study of T cell repertoires in cytomegalovirus infection. The CDR3 runs 16 residues. Deletions cut 4 bases from V and 1 base from J, with 15 bases between. Looked up from germline, CDR1 is SNHLY and CDR2 is FYNNEI. This clonotype was sampled from a human donor in good health (CMV status not recorded). Some clones in this sample may be carry-over from other donors' samples. The chain is built from TRBV2 and TRBJ2-3; possibly TRBD2 for D (5 bases). Material: PBMCs. CDR3 region: CASSVRADPRTDTQYF. CDR3 coding DNA: TGTGCCAGCAGTGTCCGAGCGGACCCTCGCACAGATACGCAGTATTTT. Together with reference TRBV2 and TRBJ2-3, the CDR3 gives the full variable domain: EPEVTQTPSHQVTQMGQEVILRCVPISNHLYFYWYRQILGQKVEFLVSFYNNEISEKSEIFDDQFSVERPDGSNFTLKIRSTKLEDSAMYFCASSVRADPRTDTQYFGPGTRLTVL.